The sample holds a few counts of the clone carrying this T cell receptor (beta chain). Its antigen is unknown. Germline V CDR1 and CDR2: ENHRY, SYGVKD. The CDR3 loop spans 15 amino acids. Losses at the gene ends were 6 bases for V and 1 base for J; bases not matched to a gene: 5. TCRdb processed the RT-PCR reads anew with MiXCR; each CDR3 protein has one entry. The sample records roughly 500,000 distinct CDR3 sequences, about 25% being singletons. The source of the sample is a study of response to subunit inactivated influenza vaccine. The study's findings and limits: Authors suggested seasonal influenza vaccinations each recruit few new T cells.

V is TRBV10-3 and J is TRBJ2-3, with 9 bases matching TRBD1. The source was CD4+ T cells sorted from PBMCs, collected roughly 5 days after vaccination. This receptor was identified in a man between 50 and 59 years old who received an inactivated influenza vaccine. CDR3 region: CAISRTGEGTDTQYF. Written as DNA, the CDR3 is TGTGCCATCAGCAGGACAGGGGAAGGCACAGATACGCAGTATTTT.